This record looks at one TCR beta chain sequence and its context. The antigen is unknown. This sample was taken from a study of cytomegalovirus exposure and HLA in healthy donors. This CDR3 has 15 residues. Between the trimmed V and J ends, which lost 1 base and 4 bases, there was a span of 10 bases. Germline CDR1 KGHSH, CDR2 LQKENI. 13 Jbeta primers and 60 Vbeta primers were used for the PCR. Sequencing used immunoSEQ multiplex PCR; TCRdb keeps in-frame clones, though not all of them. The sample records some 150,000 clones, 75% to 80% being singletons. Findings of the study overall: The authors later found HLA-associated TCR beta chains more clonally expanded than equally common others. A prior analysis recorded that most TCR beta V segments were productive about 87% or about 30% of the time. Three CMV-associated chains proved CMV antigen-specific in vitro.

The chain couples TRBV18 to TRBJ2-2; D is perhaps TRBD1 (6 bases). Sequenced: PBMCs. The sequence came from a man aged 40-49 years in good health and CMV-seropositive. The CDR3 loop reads CASSPLVDSTGELFF. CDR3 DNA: TGTGCCAGCTCACCACTAGTGGACAGCACCGGGGAGCTGTTTTTT.